This T cell receptor (beta chain) was retrieved from a study of blood T cell repertoires in COVID-19. Background on the study: T cells, B-cell-depleted T cells, or PBMCs provided the cDNA or gDNA that served as material.

A COVID-19 case had been met by exposed participants during the 2 weeks before study entry. Using immunoSEQ multiplex PCR, the repertoire was profiled, and TCRdb retains in-frame clones only, with some absent. Among about 140,000 clones listed, approximately 88% were seen once. V lost 0 bases, J lost 3 bases, and 9 bases lay in between. Germline V lookup: CDR1 LGHNA, CDR2 YNFKEQ. CDR3 size: 15 residues. J is TRBJ1-5 and V is TRBV4-2; a weak D match, TRBD1 (6 bases). This TCR came from a man in his 70s who had been exposed to COVID-19. Sequenced material: PBMCs or T cells enriched from blood (not recorded which). The CDR3 region is CASSQDRGSNQPQHF. CDR3 nucleotides: TGTGCCAGCAGCCAAGACAGGGGCTCCAATCAGCCCCAGCATTTT.